These T cell receptor beta chains were read from a single sample in a study of cytomegalovirus exposure and HLA in healthy donors. Data came from immunoSEQ multiplex PCR; TCRdb stores just in-frame clones and leaves some out. The sample records 200,000 or so clones, 76% being singletons. The sample was PBMCs. Receptors were obtained from a man aged 18 to 30 in good health and CMV-seronegative. Each CDR3 is given with its conserved first and last residue. Each record gives: CDR3 protein, CDR3 DNA, clone size, D gene, J gene, V gene. D genes are given only for firm matches. Some rows have no size entry. The others give once, few or many, or a class for an expanded clone.

CASSFDRNTEAFF TGTGCCAGCAGCTTCGACAGGAACACTGAAGCTTTCTTT . . TRBJ1-1 TRBV5-4
CASSLTSGESRYNEQFF TGTGCCAGCAGCTTAACTAGCGGAGAATCTCGCTACAATGAGCAGTTCTTC . TRBD2 TRBJ2-1 TRBV7-9
CASSPWDSYTEAFF TGTGCCAGCAGCCCCTGGGACAGCTACACTGAAGCTTTCTTT . TRBD1 TRBJ1-1 TRBV13
CASSIDRGVDEQYF TGTGCCAGTAGTATAGACCGGGGGGTGGACGAGCAGTACTTC . TRBD2 TRBJ2-7 TRBV19
CASSVVGTAYNEQFF TGTGCCAGCAGCGTAGTGGGGACAGCTTACAATGAGCAGTTCTTC once TRBD1 TRBJ2-1 TRBV9
CASSKPGTNTGELFF TGTGCCAGCAGTAAGCCGGGGACGAACACCGGGGAGCTGTTTTTT . . TRBJ2-2 TRBV2
CASRWGVSRGETQYF TGCGCCAGCAGGTGGGGTGTCTCCAGGGGGGAGACCCAGTACTTC . TRBD1 TRBJ2-5 TRBV10-2
CASSLWGGVAYEQYF TGTGCCAGCAGTTTGTGGGGGGGGGTCGCCTACGAGCAGTACTTC . TRBD2 TRBJ2-7 TRBV28
CASSLARTSRVGEQFF TGTGCCAGCAGCTTAGCCCGGACTAGCCGGGTTGGAGAGCAGTTCTTC . TRBD2 TRBJ2-1 TRBV7-6
CASSDVTEEKLFF TGTGCCAGCAGTGATGTAACAGAAGAAAAACTGTTTTTT . . TRBJ1-4 TRBV2
CASSLRRSDEAFF TGTGCCAGCAGCCTACGTCGCTCTGATGAAGCTTTCTTT . . TRBJ1-1 TRBV7-3
CASSLSIGGTVIQYF TGTGCCAGCAGTTTATCGATAGGAGGGACAGTAATTCAGTACTTC . . TRBJ2-4 TRBV27
CASSLAQGSEQYF TGTGCCAGCAGCTTGGCCCAGGGCAGCGAGCAGTACTTC . . TRBJ2-7 TRBV5-5
CASSLAESFYNEQFF TGTGCCAGCAGCTTAGCGGAGTCTTTCTACAATGAGCAGTTCTTC . . TRBJ2-1 TRBV7-9
CAGNSGVRGYTF TGTGCCGGAAACTCAGGGGTGCGTGGCTACACCTTC . . TRBJ1-2 TRBV6-1
CASSYQTGDSTDTQYF TGTGCCAGCAGTTACCAGACAGGTGATAGCACAGATACGCAGTATTTT . . TRBJ2-3 TRBV25-1
CASSASGQGRGIQYF TGTGCCAGCAGTGCCTCGGGACAGGGGAGAGGCATTCAGTACTTC . TRBD1 TRBJ2-4 TRBV6-1
CAIRQGQETQYF TGTGCCATCAGGCAGGGACAAGAGACCCAGTACTTC . . TRBJ2-5 TRBV10-3
CASRGTGEAFF TGTGCCAGCAGGGGGACAGGGGAAGCTTTCTTT once TRBD1 TRBJ1-1 TRBV2
CASSLTPSTGTEQYF TGTGCCAGCAGCTTAACCCCGTCGACAGGGACGGAGCAGTACTTC . TRBD1 TRBJ2-7 TRBV11-2
CASSLGSSNQPQHF TGTGCCAGCAGTTTAGGCTCCAGCAATCAGCCCCAGCATTTT . . TRBJ1-5 TRBV27
CASSVSPGQDSGNTIYF TGTGCCAGCAGCGTAAGCCCGGGACAGGACTCTGGAAACACCATATATTTT . TRBD1 TRBJ1-3 TRBV9
CASSQAGSSYF TGTGCCAGCAGTCAAGCGGGGTCAAGCTATTTT . TRBD2 TRBJ2-3 TRBV6-6
CASTGVTEAFF TGTGCCAGCACAGGGGTTACTGAAGCTTTCTTT . . TRBJ1-1 TRBV6-5
CASSLASGRATDTQYF TGTGCCAGCAGCTTGGCTAGCGGGAGGGCTACAGATACGCAGTATTTT . TRBD2 TRBJ2-3 TRBV5-4
CASSLGTGSYNEQFF TGTGCCAGCAGCTTAGGGACAGGGTCCTACAATGAGCAGTTCTTC . TRBD1 TRBJ2-1 TRBV7-6
CASSPQTSLQETQYF TGTGCCAGCTCACCACAGACTAGTCTACAAGAGACCCAGTACTTC . . TRBJ2-5 TRBV18
CASSHGQIRDTQYF TGCGCCAGCAGCCACGGACAGATACGAGATACGCAGTATTTT . . TRBJ2-3 TRBV5-1
CASSRYGDNGYGYTF TGTGCCAGCAGCCGTTACGGGGACAATGGCTATGGCTACACCTTC . . TRBJ1-2 TRBV5-1
CASSKNGYYTGELFF TGTGCCAGCAGTAAAAACGGTTACTACACCGGGGAGCTGTTTTTT . . TRBJ2-2 TRBV6-5
CASSADRDQETQYF TGTGCCAGCAGTGCGGACAGGGACCAAGAGACCCAGTACTTC . TRBD1 TRBJ2-5 TRBV2
CASSLWQKNTEAFF TGTGCCAGCAGTTTATGGCAGAAGAACACTGAAGCTTTCTTT . . TRBJ1-1 TRBV28
CASSNRENTEAFF TGTGCCAGCAGTAACAGGGAGAACACTGAAGCTTTCTTT . . TRBJ1-1 TRBV2
CSVGRGSLLYNEQFF TGCAGCGTTGGAAGGGGGAGTCTTCTCTACAATGAGCAGTTCTTC . . TRBJ2-1 TRBV29-1
CASSLTPGQGIYEQYF TGTGCCAGCAGCTTAACCCCGGGACAGGGCATCTACGAGCAGTACTTC . TRBD1 TRBJ2-7 TRBV7-9
CASSRTAGGAYNEQFF TGTGCCAGCAGCCGGACCGCGGGAGGGGCCTACAATGAGCAGTTCTTC . TRBD2 TRBJ2-1 TRBV7-3
CASSKQGIGNTIYF TGTGCCAGCAGTAAACAGGGCATAGGAAACACCATATATTTT . . TRBJ1-3 TRBV6-6
CSVVSGRAYEQYF TGCAGCGTTGTTTCAGGGAGGGCCTACGAGCAGTACTTC . TRBD2 TRBJ2-7 TRBV29-1
CASSLGLAAYNEQFF TGTGCCAGTAGTTTAGGACTAGCCGCCTACAATGAGCAGTTCTTC few TRBD2 TRBJ2-1 TRBV19
CSVASGGYQETQYF TGCAGCGTTGCCTCCGGCGGGTACCAAGAGACCCAGTACTTC . . TRBJ2-5 TRBV29-1
CASRTDGNSGGTEAFF TGTGCCAGTCGAACTGACGGCAACAGCGGCGGGACTGAAGCTTTCTTT few . TRBJ1-1 TRBV19
CASSLSSEGAVGQYF TGTGCCAGCAGCTTGTCATCAGAAGGAGCGGTTGGGCAGTACTTC once . TRBJ2-7 TRBV5-4